This T cell receptor beta chain was sequenced during a study of CD8+ T cells in alopecia areata. Concerning this clone itself: What it binds is unknown.

Germline CDR1 reads SEHNR; CDR2 reads FQNEAQ (reference sequence). The ends lost 1 base at V and 9 bases at J; junction bases unmatched: 8. CDR3 length equals 16 residues. Regarding treatment: oral pan-JAK inhibitor, 5-10 mg twice daily. Collection of lesional scalp punch biopsies and peripheral blood was performed in alopecia areata patients. cDNA serving as the sequencing template came from extracted, reverse transcribed RNA. Sequencing used immunoSEQ multiplex PCR; TCRdb keeps in-frame clones, though not all of them. Of around 200,000 clones in the sample, roughly 61% were seen once. Whole-study results and caveats: Association of baseline CD8+ expansion with response is uncertain owing to one nonresponder. Scalp clonality dropped significantly under tofacitinib, as did expanded CD8+ top-100 clones. Researchers report lesional scalp, most notably alopecia totalis/universalis, outstripped normal scalp in clonality.

The chain carries TRBV7-9 and TRBJ1-6, with TRBD1 matching over 8 bases. This sample comprised CD8+ T cells sorted from blood, obtained at week 24, from a patient treated with tofacitinib. This receptor was identified in a human donor with alopecia areata. The CDR3 protein is CASSLEGTGWASPLHF. The CDR3 DNA reads TGTGCCAGCAGCTTAGAAGGGACAGGTTGGGCTTCACCCCTCCACTTT.